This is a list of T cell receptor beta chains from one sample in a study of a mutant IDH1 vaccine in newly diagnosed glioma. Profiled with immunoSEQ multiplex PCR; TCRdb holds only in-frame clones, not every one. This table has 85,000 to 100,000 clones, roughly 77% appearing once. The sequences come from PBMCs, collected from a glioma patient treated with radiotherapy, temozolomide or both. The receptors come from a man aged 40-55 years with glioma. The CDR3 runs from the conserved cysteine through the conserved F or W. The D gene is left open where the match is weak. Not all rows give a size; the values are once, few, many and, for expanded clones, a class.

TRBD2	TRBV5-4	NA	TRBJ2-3	CASSLASGRPDTQYF	TGTGCCAGCAGCTTGGCCAGCGGGAGGCCAGATACGCAGTATTTT
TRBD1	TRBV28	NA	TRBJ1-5	CASSFQGEFSQPQHF	TGTGCCAGCAGTTTTCAGGGGGAGTTTAGTCAGCCCCAGCATTTT
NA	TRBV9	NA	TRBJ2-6	CASSEGTGSSGANVLTF	TGTGCCAGCAGCGAAGGGACGGGGAGCTCTGGGGCCAACGTCCTGACTTTC
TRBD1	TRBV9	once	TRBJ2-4	CASSRGQGNIQYF	TGTGCCAGCAGCAGGGGACAGGGAAACATTCAGTACTTC
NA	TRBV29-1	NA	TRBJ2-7	CSVARSSSYEQYF	TGCAGCGTTGCTCGGAGCAGCTCCTACGAGCAGTACTTC
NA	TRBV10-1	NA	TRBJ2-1	CASSIGPNNEQFF	TGCGCCAGCAGTATAGGTCCAAACAATGAGCAGTTCTTC
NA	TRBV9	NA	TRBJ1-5	CASSVDYDQPQHF	TGTGCCAGCAGCGTAGATTATGATCAGCCCCAGCATTTT
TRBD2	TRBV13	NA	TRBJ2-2	CASSLGVAGETGELFF	TGTGCCAGCAGCTTAGGGGTAGCGGGAGAGACCGGGGAGCTGTTTTTT
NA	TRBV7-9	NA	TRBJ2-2	CASTRAEGGELFF	TGTGCCAGCACGCGAGCGGAGGGCGGGGAGCTGTTTTTT
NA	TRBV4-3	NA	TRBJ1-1	CASSQDRGADTEAFF	TGCGCCAGCAGCCAAGATCGCGGGGCTGACACTGAAGCTTTCTTT
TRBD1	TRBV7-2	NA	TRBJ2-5	CASSPGQGATQYF	TGTGCCAGCAGCCCCGGACAGGGGGCGACCCAGTACTTC
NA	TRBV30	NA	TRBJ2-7	CAWSRERSLEQYF	TGTGCCTGGAGTAGGGAACGGTCTCTCGAGCAGTACTTC